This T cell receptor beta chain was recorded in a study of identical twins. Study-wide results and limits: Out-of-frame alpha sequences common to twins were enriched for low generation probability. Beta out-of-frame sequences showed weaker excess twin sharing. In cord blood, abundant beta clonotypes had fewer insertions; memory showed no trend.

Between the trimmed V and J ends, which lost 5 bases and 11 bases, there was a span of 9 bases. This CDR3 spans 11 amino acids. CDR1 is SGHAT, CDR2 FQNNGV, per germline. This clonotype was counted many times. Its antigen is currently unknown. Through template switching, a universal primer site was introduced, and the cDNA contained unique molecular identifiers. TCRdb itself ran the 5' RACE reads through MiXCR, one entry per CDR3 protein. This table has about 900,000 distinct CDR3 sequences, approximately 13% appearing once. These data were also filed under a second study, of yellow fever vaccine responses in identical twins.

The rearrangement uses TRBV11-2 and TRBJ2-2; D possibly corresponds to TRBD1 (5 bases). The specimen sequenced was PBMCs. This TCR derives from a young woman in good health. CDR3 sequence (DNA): TGTGCCAGCAGCCCAGGGCCCGAGCTGTTTTTT. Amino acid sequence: CASSPGPELFF.